Listed below are T cell receptor beta chains from one sample, sequenced in a study of cytotoxic CD8 clonotypes in ibrutinib-treated CLL. Data came from immunoSEQ multiplex PCR; TCRdb stores just in-frame clones and leaves some out. This table has around 250,000 clones, less than 75% appearing once. The source material was PBMCs, sampled after 24 months of ibrutinib treatment. Source of these receptors: a human donor with chronic lymphocytic leukemia. The CDR3 runs from the conserved cysteine through the conserved F or W. D genes are given only for firm matches. Where a row states a size, it is once, few, many or the class of an expanded clone; other rows omit it.

clone_size | j_call | d_call | v_call | cdr3_aa | cdr3_nt
. | TRBJ1-2 | . | TRBV27 | CASSPDVGGGYTF | TGTGCCAGCAGTCCTGACGTGGGCGGCGGCTACACCTTC
. | TRBJ2-7 | TRBD1 | TRBV28 | CASSLLTGGQYF | TGTGCCAGCAGTTTACTGACAGGGGGTCAGTACTTC
once | TRBJ2-5 | . | TRBV19 | CASKVDQQGETQYF | TGTGCCAGTAAGGTAGACCAACAAGGAGAGACCCAGTACTTC
. | TRBJ2-1 | . | TRBV30 | CAWTGNNEQFF | TGTGCCTGGACGGGGAACAATGAGCAGTTCTTC
. | TRBJ2-2 | . | TRBV5-1 | CASSLRYTSNTGELFF | TGCGCCAGCAGCTTGCGGTACACTTCGAACACCGGGGAGCTGTTTTTT
. | TRBJ2-2 | . | TRBV11-3 | CASARMGGELFF | TGTGCCAGTGCCCGGATGGGCGGGGAGCTGTTTTTT
. | TRBJ2-1 | . | TRBV30 | CAWGGGYNEQFF | TGTGCCTGGGGAGGGGGCTACAATGAGCAGTTCTTC
. | TRBJ2-5 | TRBD2 | TRBV10-3 | CASGTSGMETQYF | TGTGCCAGCGGGACTAGCGGGATGGAGACCCAGTACTTC
. | TRBJ2-5 | . | TRBV5-1 | CASSFASRETQYF | TGCGCCAGCAGCTTCGCCTCTCGAGAGACCCAGTACTTC
. | TRBJ1-1 | . | TRBV4-3 | CASSQETRGTEAFF | TGCGCCAGCAGCCAAGAGACACGGGGCACTGAAGCTTTCTTT
. | TRBJ1-2 | . | TRBV15 | CATENLKGYGYTF | TGTGCCACGGAGAATTTAAAGGGCTATGGCTACACCTTC
. | TRBJ2-5 | TRBD2 | TRBV5-1 | CASSFRSSGRVRETQYF | TGCGCCAGCAGCTTCCGCTCTAGCGGGAGGGTACGAGAGACCCAGTACTTC
. | TRBJ2-3 | . | TRBV12-5 | CASGFILQGTDTQYF | TGTGCTAGTGGTTTCATCTTACAGGGCACAGATACGCAGTATTTT
. | TRBJ2-7 | TRBD2 | TRBV5-4 | CASSWASGSGYEQYF | TGTGCCAGCAGCTGGGCTAGCGGGAGTGGCTACGAGCAGTACTTC
. | TRBJ1-2 | . | TRBV7-9 | CASSLGARGGYTF | TGTGCCAGCAGCTTAGGTGCCCGCGGTGGCTACACCTTC
. | TRBJ2-1 | TRBD2 | TRBV7-2 | CASTAGVGWNEQFF | TGTGCCAGCACCGCGGGAGTAGGATGGAATGAGCAGTTCTTC
few | TRBJ2-3 | . | TRBV11-2 | CASSLAQGRATDTQYF | TGTGCCAGCAGCTTAGCTCAGGGGCGCGCAACAGATACGCAGTATTTT
. | TRBJ2-7 | . | TRBV2 | CASSAGRDYEQYF | TGTGCCAGCAGTGCGGGGCGGGACTACGAGCAGTACTTC
. | TRBJ1-2 | . | TRBV29-1 | CSAEGTGKALHENYGYTF | TGCAGCGCGGAGGGTACAGGGAAGGCCCTACACGAAAACTATGGCTACACCTTC
once | TRBJ2-2 | . | TRBV7-3 | CASSLIEATGELFF | TGTGCCAGCAGCTTAATTGAAGCTACCGGGGAGCTGTTTTTT
. | TRBJ2-6 | . | TRBV5-1 | CASSLAGSGANVLTF | TGCGCCAGCAGCTTGGCGGGTTCTGGGGCCAACGTCCTGACTTTC
few | TRBJ1-5 | TRBD1 | TRBV6-5 | CASSYSDRDQPQHF | TGTGCCAGCAGTTACTCGGACAGGGATCAGCCCCAGCATTTT
. | TRBJ1-1 | . | TRBV28 | CASSLFPAGEVNTEAFF | TGTGCCAGCAGTTTATTTCCCGCGGGGGAAGTGAACACTGAAGCTTTCTTT
. | TRBJ1-5 | . | TRBV5-1 | CASSLESGNQPQHF | TGCGCCAGCAGCTTGGAGTCAGGGAATCAGCCCCAGCATTTT
. | TRBJ2-6 | . | TRBV19 | CASRTPDLALGANVLTF | TGTGCCAGTAGAACCCCCGATTTAGCTCTTGGGGCCAACGTCCTGACTTTC
. | TRBJ2-3 | . | TRBV19 | CASSIRYADTQYF | TGTGCCAGTAGTATCAGGTATGCAGATACGCAGTATTTT
few | TRBJ2-1 | TRBD1 | TRBV29-1 | CSVGPGTVDNEQFF | TGCAGCGTCGGACCCGGGACAGTAGACAATGAGCAGTTCTTC
. | TRBJ2-7 | . | TRBV29-1 | CSVGGGIRVEQYF | TGCAGCGTTGGGGGCGGGATCAGGGTAGAGCAGTACTTC
. | TRBJ2-3 | TRBD2 | TRBV11-3 | CASSLVSSGRARDTQYF | TGTGCCAGCAGCTTAGTATCGAGCGGGAGGGCCCGAGATACGCAGTATTTT
. | TRBJ2-3 | . | TRBV27 | CASSAHSTDTQYF | TGTGCCAGCAGCGCACATAGCACAGATACGCAGTATTTT
. | TRBJ2-7 | TRBD2 | TRBV14 | CASSHTAGAYEQYF | TGTGCCAGCAGCCATACAGCGGGAGCTTATGAGCAGTACTTC